Given below is one T cell receptor beta chain in context. This CDR3 contains 14 residues. V dropped 1 base and J dropped 7 bases, with 11 bases sitting between them. CDR1 is LGHNA, CDR2 YNFKEQ, per germline. The sample belongs to a study of control samples from healthy donors and cancer patients. Sequencing used immunoSEQ multiplex PCR; TCRdb keeps in-frame clones, though not all of them. The repertoire holds about 40,000 clones, with roughly 92% as singletons. The clonotype comes from a woman aged 45-65 years in good health. This rearrangement joins TRBV4-2 to TRBJ1-5; D is perhaps TRBD1 (5 bases). Sequences were obtained from blood. The chain's CDR3 is CASSQAGKGQPQHF. The CDR3 DNA is TGTGCCAGCAGCCAAGCGGGAAAGGGGCAGCCCCAGCATTTT.